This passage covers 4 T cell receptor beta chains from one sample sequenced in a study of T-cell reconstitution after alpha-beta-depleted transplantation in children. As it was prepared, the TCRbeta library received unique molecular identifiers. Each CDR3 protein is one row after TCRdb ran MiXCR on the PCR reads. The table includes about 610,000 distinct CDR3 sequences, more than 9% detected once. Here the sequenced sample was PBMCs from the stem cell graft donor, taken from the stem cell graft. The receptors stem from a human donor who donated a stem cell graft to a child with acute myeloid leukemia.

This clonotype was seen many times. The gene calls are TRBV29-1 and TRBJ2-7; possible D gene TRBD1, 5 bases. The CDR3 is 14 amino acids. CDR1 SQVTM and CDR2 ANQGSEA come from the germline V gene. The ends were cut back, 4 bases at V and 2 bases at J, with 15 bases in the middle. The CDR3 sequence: CSVGHRDSTYEQYF. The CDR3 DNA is TGCAGCGTTGGGCACCGAGACAGTACCTACGAGCAGTACTTC.

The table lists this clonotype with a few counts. In DNA, the CDR3 is TGTGCCAGCAGCTTACGGGCAGGCTCTGGGGCCAACGTCCTGACTTTC. Its translation is CASSLRAGSGANVLTF. V gene TRBV11-1 combines with J gene TRBJ2-6; D is unclear. CDR3 size: 16 residues. The germline V and J ends were trimmed by 2 bases and 0 bases, with 8 bases remaining between them. CDR1 SGHAT and CDR2 FQDESV come from the germline V gene (reference sequence).

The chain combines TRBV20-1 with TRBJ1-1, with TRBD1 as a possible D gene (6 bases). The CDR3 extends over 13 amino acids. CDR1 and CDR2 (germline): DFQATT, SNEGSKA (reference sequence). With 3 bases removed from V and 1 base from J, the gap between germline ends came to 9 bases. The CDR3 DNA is TGCAGTGCTAGTTTCAGGGGGAACACTGAAGCTTTCTTT. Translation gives CSASFRGNTEAFF.

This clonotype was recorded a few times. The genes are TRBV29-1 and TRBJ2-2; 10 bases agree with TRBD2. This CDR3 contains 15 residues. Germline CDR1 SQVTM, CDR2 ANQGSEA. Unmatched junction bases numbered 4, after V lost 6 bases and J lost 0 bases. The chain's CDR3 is CSVASGGANTGELFF. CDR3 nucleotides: TGCAGCGTCGCTAGCGGGGGCGCGAACACCGGGGAGCTGTTTTTT.